This entry concerns a single T cell receptor (beta chain). Its antigen is still unknown. Base qualities were left out, and no much larger clone turns up one base away. Reading the label with the study, this specimen's treatment or condition is: some 19 received Ad26.COV2.S at low or high dose, single or two shots; roughly five received placebo; per-sample allocation not given. For vaccine and placebo recipients, repertoires were sequenced using samples collected on day 63 after the first injection. Between 29 July and 7 August 2020, Cohort 1b enrolled fewer than 30 adults aged 18-55 years at one site in Boston, USA. Ad26.COV2.S was a replication-incompetent adenovirus type 26 vector expressing a prefusion-stabilized SARS-CoV-2 spike protein from the original Wuhan strain. CDR1 ENHRY and CDR2 SYGVKD are derived from the germline V gene. There are 12 amino acids in the CDR3, from cysteine to phenylalanine inclusive. CDR3 DNA is the only sequence kept; it has 36 bases, read in frame from the first base. V sheds 10 bases and J sheds 7 bases, leaving 14 bases between their ends.

This sample is part of a study of Ad26.COV2.S vaccination and SARS-CoV-2 variants (dated by TCRdb to the early 2020s). Study-level background: Vaccine-arm donors were drawn from COV1001, a multicentre, randomized, double-blind, placebo-controlled phase I-IIa trial of Ad26.COV2.S in healthy adults. Ad26.COV2.S was given intramuscularly at 5x10^10 or 1x10^11 viral particles, as a single shot or as two shots 56 days apart. TCRbeta repertoire sequencing served as the tool for gauging how specific and how broad the SARS-CoV-2-reactive T cell receptors were following Ad26.COV2.S vaccination. The TCR-sequenced set comprised about 30 samples: about 19 Ad26.COV2.S vaccine recipients, 5 placebo recipients and 8 SARS-CoV-2 convalescent individuals. Trial participants were randomized into five groups of five: low-dose or high-dose Ad26.COV2.S given once or twice, or placebo on both occasions. Throughout the experiments and outcome assessment, investigators stayed blinded to trial group allocation.

General findings and caveats noted by the study authors: Vaccine and placebo recipients had similar non-spike TCR breadth, a finding consistent with the vaccine containing only spike. The study was not powered for comparison of responses between vaccine doses or regimens. Compared with placebo recipients, Ad26.COV2.S recipients showed higher spike-specific TCR breadth (P = 0.0014). It was noted by the authors that total T cell responses may have been underestimated by the TCR breadth and depth analyses. After vaccination, substantial breadth of spike-specific CD8+ and CD4+ T cell responses was reported.

TCRbeta CDR3 regions were sequenced with the immunoSEQ Assay. After extraction, genomic DNA underwent amplification by bias-controlled multiplex PCR, followed by high-throughput sequencing. In the original analysis: Collapsing and filtering of sequences were performed to quantify the absolute abundance of each unique TCRbeta CDR3 region. T cell fraction was estimated by normalization of TCRbeta template counts to usable DNA, with usable DNA being measured through amplification of reference genes present in all nucleated cells. Repertoire TCRs were annotated as SARS-CoV-2-specific when V gene, CDR3 amino acid sequence and J gene were exactly matched to a known reactive TCR set. The reference SARS-CoV-2 TCR set was derived from MIRA and filtered for enrichment in COVID-19-positive ImmuneCODE repertoires, a step that removed public or cross-reactive TCRs. Using the MIRA antigens, annotated TCRs were further analysed by specific ORF or by position within an ORF. Depth was the summed frequency of annotated unique rearrangements, while breadth was defined as annotated unique rearrangements over total unique productive rearrangements. TCR breadth was compared between groups using two-sided Wilcoxon rank-sum tests. What TCRdb holds here is the immuneACCESS table cut down to in-frame rearrangements. Part of the clones is not present; checked against another copy, under half of the missing clones reflect an unresolved V gene, and the others are unexplained. That table gives V, J and clone size, and the DNA gave D and trimming. The sample table holds about 370,000 clones, of which 70% to 90% were seen once. Clones ranked in the top ten supply over 1.5% of the sample.

This receptor was identified in a person aged 18 to 59 who received the Ad26.COV2.S COVID-19 vaccine or a placebo. Recombination joined TRBV10-3 with TRBJ2-1; 5 matching bases give a weak D call of TRBD2. Specimen: peripheral blood, collected in a trial of Ad26.COV2.S vaccine versus placebo. The CDR3 corresponds to CATSEGANEQFF. The DNA is TGTGCCACCTCAGAGGGAGCGAATGAGCAGTTCTTC.